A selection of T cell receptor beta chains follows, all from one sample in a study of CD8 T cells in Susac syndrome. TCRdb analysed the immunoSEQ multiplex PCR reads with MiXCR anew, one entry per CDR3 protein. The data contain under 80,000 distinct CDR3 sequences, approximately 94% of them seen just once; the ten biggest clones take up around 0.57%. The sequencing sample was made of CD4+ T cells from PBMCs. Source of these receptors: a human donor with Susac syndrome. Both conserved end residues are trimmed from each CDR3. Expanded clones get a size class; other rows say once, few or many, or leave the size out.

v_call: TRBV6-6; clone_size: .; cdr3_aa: ASSPGGGLAKNIQY
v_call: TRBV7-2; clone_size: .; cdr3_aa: ASSSGRYTGELF
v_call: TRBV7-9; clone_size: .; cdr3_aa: ASSLVLDTEAF
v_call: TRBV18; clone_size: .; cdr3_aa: ASSPREGVYNEQF
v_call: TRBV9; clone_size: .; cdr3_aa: ASSAQGHSYEQY
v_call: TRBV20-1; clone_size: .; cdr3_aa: SALRQGSYGYT
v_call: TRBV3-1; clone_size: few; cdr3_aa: ASTPPGLSTDTQY
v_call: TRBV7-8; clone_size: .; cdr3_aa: ASSRLGQGVSEQY
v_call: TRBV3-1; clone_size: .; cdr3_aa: ASSQPRTSGDKT
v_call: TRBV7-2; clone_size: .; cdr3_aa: ASSWAGQGTRLSGYT
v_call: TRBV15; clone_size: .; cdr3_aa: ATSRDGALSGNTIY
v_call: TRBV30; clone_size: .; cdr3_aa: AWSGGNTIY
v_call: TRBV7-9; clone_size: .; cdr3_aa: ASSSLAGERTDTQY
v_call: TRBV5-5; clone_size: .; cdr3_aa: ASSLTAGGYNEQF
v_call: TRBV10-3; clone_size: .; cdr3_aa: AVGPRSQETQY
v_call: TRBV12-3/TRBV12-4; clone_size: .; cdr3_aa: ASSFSGASREKLF
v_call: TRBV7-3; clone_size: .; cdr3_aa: ASSLTGVEGETQY
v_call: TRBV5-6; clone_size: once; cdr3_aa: ASSNRDASSYNEQF
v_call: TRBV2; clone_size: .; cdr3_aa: ASSGGRDQPQH
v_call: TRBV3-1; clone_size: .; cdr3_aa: ASKNANTIY
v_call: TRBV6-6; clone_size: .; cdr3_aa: ASSWGGESGYT
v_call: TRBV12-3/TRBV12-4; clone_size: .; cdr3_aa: ASSFAYSYEQY
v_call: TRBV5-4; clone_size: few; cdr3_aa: ASSPRDRGHEQY
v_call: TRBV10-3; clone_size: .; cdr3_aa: AITPGGYGYT
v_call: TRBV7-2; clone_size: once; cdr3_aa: ASSLRGGDTQY
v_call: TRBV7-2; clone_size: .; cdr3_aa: ASSYVTDTQY
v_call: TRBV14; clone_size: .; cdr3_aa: ASSPPDRALGTGELF
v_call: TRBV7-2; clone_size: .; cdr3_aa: ASSPSVRSTDTQY
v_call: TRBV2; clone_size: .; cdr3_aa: ASSVERDNEQF
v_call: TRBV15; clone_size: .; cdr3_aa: ATRWGGTGANVLT
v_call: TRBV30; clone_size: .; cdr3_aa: AWSPSTGPEAF
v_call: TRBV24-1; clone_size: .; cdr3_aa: ATSETSGSWNEQF
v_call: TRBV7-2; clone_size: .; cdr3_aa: ASSFESQGGNQPQH
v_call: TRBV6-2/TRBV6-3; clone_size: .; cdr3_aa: ASSYIRDVITGELF
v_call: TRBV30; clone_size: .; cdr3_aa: AWSVGRLADYNEQF
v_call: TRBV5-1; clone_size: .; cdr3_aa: ASSLGAIGNEQF
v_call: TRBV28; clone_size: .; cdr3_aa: ASSRTTYGYT
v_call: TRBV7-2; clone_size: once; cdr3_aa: ASSLVSPPHEQF